This section outlines one TCR beta chain sequence together with its context. Its antigen is undetermined. A second PCR of roughly 6 to 12 cycles used a sample-barcoded 5' primer and a J-beta primer mix. TCRdb re-analysed the 5' RACE reads in MiXCR, keeping a single row per CDR3 protein. The table shows roughly 800,000 distinct CDR3 sequences, with approximately 25% occurring only once. The data originate from a study of blood T cells in healthy people across ages. CDR1 is MNHEY and CDR2 is SMNVEV in the germline V gene (reference sequence). V lost 4 bases to trimming and J lost 0 bases, with 16 bases between them. This CDR3 region has 17 residues. Whole-study findings and limits: Estimated diversity that came from one million T cells was considered an underestimate.

These data also featured in a second study, about T cells of mothers and their children. Per that paper: Across the analysis, no persistent microchimeric T cell clones were detected.

Specimen: blood. The sequence was collected from a boy between 10 and 17 years old in good health. V is TRBV27 and J is TRBJ2-1, with D tentatively TRBD1 (5 bases). The CDR3 sequence is CASSSNYRILSYNEQFF. The CDR3 DNA follows: TGTGCCAGCAGTTCCAACTACAGGATTCTCTCCTACAATGAGCAGTTCTTC.